The 28 T cell receptor beta chains reported below all come from one sample, sequenced in a study of blood T cell repertoires in COVID-19. Produced via immunoSEQ multiplex PCR; TCRdb's table is partial and in-frame only. Here the sample spans about 130,000 clones, nearly 70% being singletons. Material for sequencing was peripheral blood. The receptors originated from a woman in her seventies with acute or convalescent COVID-19.

The J gene is TRBJ2-7, the V gene TRBV7-2, with 8 nucleotides matching TRBD2. Germline V gene data show CDR1 as SGHTA and CDR2 as FQGNSA. Trimming cost V 5 bases and J 3 bases; bases outside gene matches: 12. The CDR3 runs to 16 residues. The CDR3 DNA follows: TGTGCCAGCAGCGCCTCAGGCGCGGGGGGACTCTACGAGCAGTACTTC. It is translated as CASSASGAGGLYEQYF. The full variable domain, rest sourced from reference TRBV7-2 and TRBJ2-7, is GAGVSQSPSNKVTEKGKDVELRCDPISGHTALYWYRQSLGQGLEFLIYFQGNSAPDKSGLPSDRFSAERTGGSVSTLTIQRTQQEDSAVYLCASSASGAGGLYEQYFGPGTRLTVT.

The chain carries TRBV19 and TRBJ2-7, with 12 nucleotides matching TRBD2. With 1 base clipped from V and 2 bases from J, the junction kept 0 bases outside the gene matches. CDR1 LNHDA and CDR2 SQIVND come from the germline V gene (reference sequence). This CDR3 region has 15 residues. DNA of the CDR3: TGTGCCAGTAGTATAGGACTAGCGGGAGCCTACGAGCAGTACTTC. It encodes CASSIGLAGAYEQYF.

In this sample, this clone turned up a few times. J is TRBJ2-1 and V is TRBV11-3; the D gene is possibly TRBD2 (5 bases). The V gene's germline CDR1 is SGHNT and CDR2 YENEEA. The CDR3 totals 14 residues. Deletions cut 2 bases from V and 9 bases from J, with 14 bases between. The CDR3 loop is CASSLSRGNREQFF. Here the CDR3 DNA reads TGTGCCAGCAGCTTAAGCCGAGGGAATCGTGAGCAGTTCTTC.

The chain is built from TRBV7-6 and TRBJ1-3; 10 positions match TRBD1. The trim removed 5 bases at V and 0 bases at J, leaving 4 bases unmatched. In germline, CDR1 is SGHVS, CDR2 FNYEAQ. This CDR3 has 16 residues. The DNA of the CDR3 is TGTGCCAGCAGCCTGGGACAGGGGCGCTCTGGAAACACCATATATTTT. Translated, it gives CASSLGQGRSGNTIYF.

This chain connects TRBV6-1 to TRBJ1-5; 10 nucleotides align to TRBD1. Trimming at V came to 4 bases and at J to 0 bases, leaving 6 bases not matched to a gene. There are 17 residues in the CDR3. Germline V gene data show CDR1 as MNHNS and CDR2 as SASEGT. CDR3 amino acids: CASSGQGALTSNQPQHF. The CDR3 bases are TGTGCCAGCAGTGGACAGGGGGCCTTGACTAGCAATCAGCCCCAGCATTTT.

V is TRBV4-1 and J is TRBJ2-2; maybe TRBD1 (8 bases). The ends were cut back, 5 bases at V and 4 bases at J, with 14 bases in the middle. Germline CDR1 reads MGHRA; CDR2 reads YSYEKL. This CDR3 is 15 amino acids long. In nucleotides, the CDR3 is TGCGCCAGCAGCGCCTACAGGGGGGGCACCGGGGAGCTGTTTTTT. Amino acids: CASSAYRGGTGELFF.

This clone was seen only a few times. J is TRBJ2-1 and V is TRBV27; D perhaps matches TRBD2 (6 bases). Germline loops: CDR1 MNHEY, CDR2 SMNVEV (reference sequence). Trimming shortened V by 6 bases and J by 4 bases, and 19 bases separated the two germline ends. The CDR3 is 16 amino acids. Written as DNA, the CDR3 is TGTGCCAGCAGCCGAGTCCGGGAGATTCAATACAATGAGCAGTTCTTC. This encodes CASSRVREIQYNEQFF.

The chain employs TRBV11-2 and TRBJ1-2; possibly TRBD1 for D (6 bases). The germline CDR1 and CDR2 sequences are SGHAT and FQNNGV. CDR3 length: 15 residues. V was pared by 5 bases and J by 0 bases, with 13 bases between. The CDR3 loop reads CASSPLTGSNYGYTF. In nucleotides, the CDR3 is TGTGCCAGCAGCCCGCTGACAGGATCTAACTATGGCTACACCTTC.

The chain uses TRBV30 and TRBJ1-1; D ambiguous. The V and J ends lost 6 bases and 1 base respectively, with 12 bases between them. This CDR3 spans 13 amino acids. The germline gives CDR1 GTSNPN, CDR2 SVGIG (reference sequence). CDR3 coding DNA: TGTGCCTGTGCAGGCAGTTGGAACACTGAAGCTTTCTTT. Translation: CACAGSWNTEAFF.

V gene TRBV19 combines with J gene TRBJ1-1; D perhaps matches TRBD1 (5 bases). From germline, CDR1 is LNHDA and CDR2 SQIVND (reference sequence). V was clipped by 1 base and J by 3 bases, with 18 bases between them. This CDR3 has 17 amino acids. The CDR3: CASSIVLWQGGDTEAFF. The CDR3 DNA reads TGTGCCAGTAGTATAGTGTTGTGGCAGGGAGGGGACACTGAAGCTTTCTTT. The full variable domain, in which reference TRBV19 and TRBJ1-1 provide the parts outside the CDR3, is DGGITQSPKYLFRKEGQNVTLSCEQNLNHDAMYWYRQDPGQGLRLIYYSQIVNDFQKGDIAEGYSVSREKKESFPLTVTSAQKNPTAFYLCASSIVLWQGGDTEAFFGQGTRLTVV.

The chain is built from TRBV25-1 and TRBJ2-2; D remains unclear. V lost 1 base and J 8 bases, leaving 23 bases between the germline ends. The CDR3 length is 18 residues. Germline values: CDR1 MGHDK, CDR2 SYGVNS. CDR3 in amino acids: CASSESYTRPGATGELFF. CDR3 DNA sequence: TGTGCCAGCAGTGAATCGTACACCAGACCCGGAGCGACTGGGGAGCTGTTTTTT.

This clone appeared a few times. This chain links TRBV4-1 with TRBJ1-5; a possible D gene is TRBD1 (6 bases). V lost 0 bases to trimming and J lost 7 bases, with 19 bases between them. This CDR3 has 17 amino acids. CDR1 and CDR2 from the germline V gene are MGHRA and YSYEKL. DNA for the CDR3: TGCGCCAGCAGCCAAGATCCCGGCGGCAGGGGAGTACAGCCCCAGCATTTT. Its translation is CASSQDPGGRGVQPQHF.

The V and J genes are TRBV5-1 and TRBJ2-3; 7 nucleotides match TRBD2. After removal of 7 bases from V and 2 bases from J, the junction contained 7 bases not matched to a gene. The CDR3 loop spans 14 amino acids. The germline V gene encodes CDR1 SGHRS and CDR2 YFSETQ. The CDR3 loop is CASGPAGNTDTQYF. The CDR3, as DNA: TGCGCCAGCGGGCCAGCGGGAAACACAGATACGCAGTATTTT.

The chain links TRBV7-3 to TRBJ2-5; 7 bases line up with TRBD2. Germline assignment: CDR1 SGHTA and CDR2 FQGTGA. The CDR3 is made up of 13 amino acids. After removal of 4 bases from V and 5 bases from J, the junction contained 4 bases not matched to a gene. For the CDR3, the DNA is TGTGCCAGCAGCTCGCAAGCGGGGGAGACCCAGTACTTC. It codes for CASSSQAGETQYF.

The chain joins TRBV4-1 to TRBJ1-5; 7 bases agree with TRBD1. The length of the CDR3 is 14 residues. Germline V CDR1 and CDR2: MGHRA, YSYEKL. After removal of 4 bases from V and 9 bases from J, the junction contained 9 bases not matched to a gene. This chain's CDR3 is CASSRDRAGWPQHF. CDR3 in DNA: TGCGCCAGCAGCCGCGACAGGGCCGGGTGGCCCCAGCATTTT.

At least ten counts were recorded for this clone. The DNA for the CDR3 is TGTGCCAGCAGCCTTTCTGGCTATGAGCAGTTCTTC. Amino acids: CASSLSGYEQFF. This chain uses TRBV3-1 (or the pseudogene TRBV3-2) with TRBJ2-1; D is uncertain. Germline V gene data show CDR1 as LGHDT and CDR2 as YNNKEL (reference sequence). The CDR3 is 12 amino acids. Trimming cost V 4 bases and J 8 bases, with 9 bases left between them.

The chain couples TRBV6-5 to TRBJ1-2; 11 bases map to TRBD1. CDR3 length equals 15 residues. V shed 7 bases, J shed 4 bases, and the junction held 8 bases outside the gene matches. CDR1 and CDR2 from the germline V gene are MNHEY and SVGAGI. Here the CDR3 DNA reads TGTGCCAGCACCACCGGGACAGGGGGGTTCTATGGCTACACCTTC. As protein: CASTTGTGGFYGYTF.

V gene TRBV12-3 or TRBV12-4 combines with J gene TRBJ1-6; D call uncertain. The CDR3 totals 12 residues. V was shortened by 3 bases and J by 5 bases, with 2 bases between the two germline ends. For the CDR3, the DNA is TGTGCCAGCAGTTTCGATAATTCACCCCTCCACTTT. It codes for CASSFDNSPLHF.

This clone has a handful of counts. V gene TRBV2 combines with J gene TRBJ2-4; D is perhaps TRBD2 (6 bases). CDR1 SNHLY and CDR2 FYNNEI come from the germline V gene. V was shortened by 4 bases and J by 3 bases, with 10 bases between the two germline ends. CDR3 length: 14 residues. The CDR3 reads CASSVGLGKNIQYF. DNA of the CDR3: TGTGCCAGCAGTGTGGGACTCGGCAAAAACATTCAGTACTTC.

The chain recombines TRBV7-8 with TRBJ2-7; the match to TRBD2 covers 7 bases. Germline V CDR1 and CDR2: SGHVS, FQNEAQ. Trimming at V came to 4 bases and at J to 0 bases, leaving 15 bases not matched to a gene. This CDR3 contains 18 residues. In DNA, the CDR3 is TGTGCCAGCAGCTACGGGACGGCGGGAGCGGGGAACTCCTACGAGCAGTACTTC. This translates into CASSYGTAGAGNSYEQYF.

This chain joins TRBV4-2 and TRBJ1-4, with 8 bases matching TRBD1. The CDR3 extends over 16 amino acids. CDR1 is LGHNA and CDR2 is YNFKEQ in the germline V gene. The V and J ends lost 2 bases and 8 bases, in that order; junction bases with no gene match: 10. CDR3 amino acids: CASSQFPGGGDEKLFF. CDR3 DNA sequence: TGTGCCAGCAGCCAATTCCCAGGGGGCGGGGACGAAAAACTGTTTTTT.

CDR3 amino acids: CSVRSGTGGAAVRYTF. Written as DNA, the CDR3 is TGCAGCGTTCGCTCCGGGACAGGGGGCGCGGCAGTGAGGTACACCTTC. The chain has TRBV29-1 and TRBJ1-2; 12 positions agree with TRBD1. CDR1 SQVTM and CDR2 ANQGSEA come from the germline V gene. V lost 5 bases to trimming and J lost 11 bases; unmatched junction nucleotides: 18. The CDR3 has 16 residues. The whole variable domain, filled in from reference TRBV29-1 and TRBJ1-2, reads SAVISQKPSRDICQRGTSLTIQCQVDSQVTMMFWYRQQPGQSLTLIATANQGSEATYESGFVIDKFPISRPNLTFSTLTVSNMSPEDSSIYLCSVRSGTGGAAVRYTFGSGTRLTVV.

This clone came up a few times. The chain combines TRBV6-1 with TRBJ2-5; 7 bases fit TRBD1. The V gene end was trimmed by 0 bases and the J gene end by 7 bases; junction bases not matched to a gene: 23. This CDR3 comprises 20 residues. Per the germline V gene, CDR1 is MNHNS and CDR2 is SASEGT. Here the CDR3 reads CASSEASFVDRVQEEVTQYF. DNA of the CDR3: TGTGCCAGCAGTGAAGCAAGTTTCGTTGACAGGGTCCAGGAGGAAGTGACCCAGTACTTC.

The chain joins TRBV5-1 to TRBJ1-4, with 12 positions matching TRBD1. Germline CDR1 is SGHRS and CDR2 is YFSETQ. The CDR3 length is 18 residues. J was trimmed by 0 bases and V by 4 bases; bases with no gene match: 7. This CDR3 reads CASSLGTGGGATNEKLFF. The CDR3 DNA sequence: TGCGCCAGCAGCCTAGGGACAGGGGGCGGTGCAACTAATGAAAAACTGTTTTTT.

The CDR3 reads CASRDPRGNIQYF. CDR3 bases: TGTGCCAGCAGGGATCCGCGCGGGAACATTCAGTACTTC. V is TRBV28 and J is TRBJ2-4; TRBD2 might be the D (5 bases). This CDR3 contains 13 residues. Trimming cost V 6 bases and J 7 bases, with 13 bases left between them. Germline V lookup: CDR1 MDHEN, CDR2 SYDVKM.

The chain employs TRBV7-2 and TRBJ1-4; a possible D gene is TRBD1 (6 bases). V dropped 5 bases and J dropped 4 bases, with 14 bases sitting between them. The CDR3 loop spans 15 amino acids. Looked up from germline, CDR1 is SGHTA and CDR2 is FQGNSA. Written as DNA, the CDR3 is TGTGCCAGCAGCCCGGACAGAGGCCTTAATGAAAAACTGTTTTTT. This encodes CASSPDRGLNEKLFF.

This clone has more than one count but fewer than ten. The chain couples TRBV11-3 to TRBJ2-3; D gene unclear. Trimming removed 8 bases at V and 2 bases at J, with 11 bases between. The CDR3 has 13 amino acids. The germline CDR1 and CDR2 sequences are SGHNT and YENEEA. Written as DNA, the CDR3 is TGTGCCAGCTCGAACGGAGTCACAGATACGCAGTATTTT. This sequence encodes CASSNGVTDTQYF.

V is TRBV7-9 and J is TRBJ2-7, with 9 nucleotides matching TRBD1. The V gene end was trimmed by 5 bases and the J gene end by 6 bases; junction bases not matched to a gene: 8. Germline-derived CDR1 and CDR2 are SEHNR and FQNEAQ (reference sequence). The CDR3 sequence is 14 residues long. The CDR3 region has the DNA TGTGCCAGCAGCCGCCGGGACAGGGCGAGCGAGCAGTACTTC. Its protein is CASSRRDRASEQYF.